The rows below give T cell receptor beta chains drawn from one sample of a study of T cells after yellow fever vaccination. Via MiXCR, TCRdb re-called the 5' RACE reads, giving one row per CDR3 protein. The data contain 500,000 to 700,000 distinct CDR3 sequences, less than 20% of them singletons. Sequenced here: PBMCs, sampled 15 days after the yellow fever booster vaccination. These receptors were taken from a man aged 30-40 years who received the YFV17D yellow fever vaccine. The CDR3 runs from the conserved cysteine through the conserved F or W. Clone size is shown for a subset of rows, as once, few, many or a class of expanded clone.

clone size | J gene | V gene | CDR3 protein
- | TRBJ2-5 | TRBV20-1 | CSARDLRPRWETQYF
- | TRBJ2-6 | TRBV30 | CAWRFRLWGSGANVLTF
few | TRBJ2-5 | TRBV12-3/TRBV12-4 | CASSRGQVQETQYF
few | TRBJ2-5 | TRBV5-6 | CASSLAPGREKTQYF
few | TRBJ2-1 | TRBV7-6 | CASSYTGGRYNEQFF
- | TRBJ1-2 | TRBV28 | CASSLQTPNAVGGYTF
- | TRBJ2-7 | TRBV11-2 | CASSLGFGTGAYEQYF
- | TRBJ2-3 | TRBV20-1 | CSARVATDTQYF
- | TRBJ1-4 | TRBV7-8 | CASSTRWGQNEKLFF
few | TRBJ2-7 | TRBV20-1 | CSAIPGQGGYEQYF
few | TRBJ2-5 | TRBV5-1 | CASSQATQNPGETQYF
few | TRBJ2-1 | TRBV5-1 | CASSLEVAGGQFF
many | TRBJ2-5 | TRBV5-1 | CASSLDPGTGVRETQYF
- | TRBJ2-7 | TRBV30 | CAWSDTGGFNEQYF
- | TRBJ2-5 | TRBV12-3/TRBV12-4 | CASSRTSVETQYF
few | TRBJ2-7 | TRBV2 | CASTRTVASYEQYF
- | TRBJ2-7 | TRBV12-3/TRBV12-4 | CASRAPGLFYEQYF
- | TRBJ2-7 | TRBV28 | CASSILLLSGNEQYF
- | TRBJ1-6 | TRBV6-5 | CASSWGGSSYNSPLHF
- | TRBJ1-1 | TRBV4-3 | CASSKGTTNTEAFF
- | TRBJ2-1 | TRBV6-2/TRBV6-3 | CASRGLAGGFVEQFF
- | TRBJ1-5 | TRBV20-1 | CSARRQEASGQPQHF
- | TRBJ2-3 | TRBV5-1 | CASSPPLAEADTQYF
few | TRBJ2-2 | TRBV29-1 | CSAVGLAANTGELFF
- | TRBJ2-7 | TRBV6-2/TRBV6-3 | CASNRGRSSYEQYF
- | TRBJ2-1 | TRBV7-2 | CASSLAPRTKEYNEQFF
- | TRBJ2-3 | TRBV5-1 | CASSYRIAEEDTQYF
- | TRBJ2-5 | TRBV7-9 | CASSRQGETQYF
few | TRBJ2-1 | TRBV5-1 | CASSWEGAAYNEQFF
few | TRBJ2-2 | TRBV20-1 | CSAPSGRGGRELFF
few | TRBJ2-3 | TRBV7-2 | CASTRAGGADTQYF
few | TRBJ2-7 | TRBV5-1 | CASSLQTGTRSHEQYF
many | TRBJ2-1 | TRBV27 | CASSYIGINEQFF
- | TRBJ2-7 | TRBV3-1 | CASSQDNAGTGTNEQYF
few | TRBJ2-7 | TRBV3-1 | CASSPSEYEQYF
once | TRBJ2-1 | TRBV7-6 | CASSARGRGDEQFF
few | TRBJ1-1 | TRBV10-3 | CAIRGMGGKNTEAFF
few | TRBJ1-4 | TRBV5-1 | CASSQAGVNEKLFF
- | TRBJ2-7 | TRBV7-2 | CASTPTSGWDEQYF
few | TRBJ2-5 | TRBV18 | CASSRGLAEETQYF
- | TRBJ2-3 | TRBV7-2 | CASRRGTYGDTQYF
few | TRBJ2-3 | TRBV29-1 | CSVEPLAPSTDTQYF
- | TRBJ2-1 | TRBV4-2 | CASSQGSLTSGYF
few | TRBJ2-2 | TRBV5-5 | CASSQSSGRGGELFF